Listed here are 28 T cell receptor beta chains from one sample, sequenced in a study of blood T cell repertoires in COVID-19. TCRdb's table, derived via immunoSEQ multiplex PCR, lists solely in-frame clones and lacks some. Of approximately 240,000 clones listed, 65% to 85% are singletons. What was sequenced was peripheral blood. These receptors came from a woman in her 30s who had recovered from COVID-19.

The chain joins TRBV15 to TRBJ2-7; TRBD1 agrees at 8 bases. Trimming took 1 base from V and 9 from J; bases not matched to a gene: 14. CDR3 length equals 16 residues. The germline V gene has CDR1 LNHNV and CDR2 YYDKDF (reference sequence). The DNA of the CDR3 is TGTGCCACCAGCAGAGCTGCAACGGGACAGGCCCGGGTGCAGTACTTC. Amino acids: CATSRAATGQARVQYF.

This clone has only one observation. The chain employs TRBV12-5 and TRBJ1-3, with 7 bases lining up with TRBD1. Germline CDR1 reads LGHNT; CDR2 reads FRNRAP. The CDR3 contains 15 residues. The ends lost 5 bases at V and 1 base at J; junction bases unmatched: 5. CDR3 sequence: CASGTGQVSGNTIYF. CDR3 DNA: TGTGCTAGTGGTACAGGACAGGTATCTGGAAACACCATATATTTT.

This clone has just a few counts. The chain recombines TRBV12-3 or TRBV12-4 with TRBJ1-5; D not certain. The CDR3 is 13 residues long. Trimming pared 6 bases from V and 1 base from J, leaving 7 bases between. The CDR3, as DNA: TGTGCCAGCAGGGCGGTAAGCAATCAGCCCCAGCATTTT. It is translated as CASRAVSNQPQHF.

V is TRBV6-5 and J is TRBJ1-4; 9 nucleotides match TRBD1. The germline CDR1 and CDR2 sequences are MNHEY and SVGAGI. J gave up 5 bases and V 7 bases, and 5 bases lay outside the gene matches. The CDR3 is made up of 14 amino acids. This CDR3 is CASNLDRGNEKLFF. As DNA, the CDR3 is TGTGCCAGCAATCTGGACAGGGGCAATGAAAAACTGTTTTTT.

The chain links TRBV7-3 to TRBJ2-3, with D possibly matching TRBD2 (5 bases). CDR1 is SGHTA, CDR2 FQGTGA, per germline. V lost 1 base, J lost 2 bases, and 13 bases lay in between. This CDR3 region has 16 residues. In DNA form, the CDR3 reads TGTGCCAGCAGCTTAAACTCAGGAGGTAACACAGATACGCAGTATTTT. Translating it yields CASSLNSGGNTDTQYF. Using reference TRBV7-3 and TRBJ2-3 for the parts outside the CDR3, the full variable domain is GAGVSQTPSNKVTEKGKYVELRCDPISGHTALYWYRQSLGQGPEFLIYFQGTGAADDSGLPNDRFFAVRPEGSVSTLKIQRTERGDSAVYLCASSLNSGGNTDTQYFGPGTRLTVL.

This clone has more than one count but fewer than ten. This rearrangement joins TRBV2 to TRBJ2-5, with D possibly TRBD2 on 5 matching bases. Looked up from germline, CDR1 is SNHLY and CDR2 is FYNNEI. The CDR3 totals 17 residues. Between the trimmed V and J ends, which lost 11 bases and 4 bases, there was a span of 29 bases. The DNA for the CDR3 is TGTGCCCAGCTACTAATTTCCTGGACTGAAGGAGGAGAGACCCAGTACTTC. It yields the protein CAQLLISWTEGGETQYF.

The rearrangement uses TRBV9 and TRBJ2-7; no clear D gene. V lost 2 bases, J lost 2 bases, and 11 bases lay in between. The CDR3 runs 14 residues. The germline gives CDR1 SGDLS, CDR2 YYNGEE. CDR3 nucleotides: TGTGCCAGCAGCGTTGCCCCCTCAGCCTACGAGCAGTACTTC. Protein: CASSVAPSAYEQYF.

J is TRBJ2-2 and V is TRBV7-3; 10 nucleotides agree with TRBD2. J lost 5 bases, V lost 5 bases, and 5 bases had no gene match. The CDR3 runs 15 residues. CDR1 and CDR2 from the germline V gene are SGHTA and FQGTGA. As DNA, the CDR3 is TGTGCCAGCAGCCCAGCAGCGGGAGGGACCGGGGAGCTGTTTTTT. This encodes CASSPAAGGTGELFF.

This chain joins TRBV7-9 and TRBJ1-2; D perhaps matches TRBD1 (5 bases). V shed 1 base and J shed 6 bases, with 12 bases lying between them. The CDR3 has 14 residues. From germline, CDR1 is SEHNR and CDR2 FQNEAQ (reference sequence). The CDR3 sequence: CASSLDSAGNGYTF. The CDR3, as DNA: TGTGCCAGCAGCTTAGATTCGGCAGGGAATGGCTACACCTTC.

This clone was detected only once. The rearrangement joins TRBV7-9 to TRBJ2-7; no reliable D call. Germline V gives CDR1 SEHNR, CDR2 FQNEAQ (reference sequence). V was pared by 1 base and J by 6 bases, with 7 bases between. The CDR3 sequence is 12 residues long. The CDR3, as DNA: TGTGCCAGCAGCTTAGAACAGTCCGAGCAGTACTTC. It encodes CASSLEQSEQYF.

This sequence joins TRBV20-1 and TRBJ1-2, with D possibly being TRBD1 (6 bases). The CDR3 is made up of 12 amino acids. Trimming took 3 bases from V and 6 from J, leaving 11 bases between them. Germline V lookup: CDR1 DFQATT, CDR2 SNEGSKA (reference sequence). Here the CDR3 reads CSASWTVDGYTF. DNA for the CDR3: TGCAGTGCTAGTTGGACAGTGGATGGCTACACCTTC.

This clone showed up just a few times. The chain is built from TRBV9 and TRBJ1-2; D possibly corresponds to TRBD1 (6 bases). The V gene's germline CDR1 is SGDLS and CDR2 YYNGEE. Between the trimmed V and J ends, which lost 0 bases and 7 bases, there was a span of 16 bases. The CDR3 has 15 residues. CDR3 loop: CASSVAGGVGIGYTF. The CDR3 DNA is TGTGCCAGCAGCGTAGCGGGGGGCGTCGGCATTGGCTACACCTTC.

This clone appeared a single time. The V gene is TRBV9, the J gene TRBJ2-5, with TRBD1 identical over 10 bases. The germline gives CDR1 SGDLS, CDR2 YYNGEE. V lost 3 bases to trimming and J lost 4 bases; unmatched junction nucleotides: 3. This CDR3 has 14 amino acids. As DNA, the CDR3 is TGTGCCAGCAGCGACTGGGACAGGGGAGAGACCCAGTACTTC. It specifies CASSDWDRGETQYF.

The chain has TRBV6-1 and TRBJ2-1, with D possibly being TRBD2 (5 bases). With 1 base removed from V and 3 bases from J, the gap between germline ends came to 10 bases. This CDR3 contains 15 residues. Germline-derived CDR1 and CDR2 are MNHNS and SASEGT. The CDR3 protein is CASSEVARDYNEQFF. The CDR3 DNA follows: TGTGCCAGCAGTGAAGTTGCCCGGGACTACAATGAGCAGTTCTTC.

The rearrangement joins TRBV6-5 to TRBJ2-1, with unresolved D. This CDR3 spans 13 amino acids. Trimming shortened V by 2 bases and J by 3 bases, and 5 bases separated the two germline ends. Germline V gene data show CDR1 as MNHEY and CDR2 as SVGAGI. This CDR3 is CASSYTIYNEQFF. CDR3 bases: TGTGCCAGCAGTTACACAATCTACAATGAGCAGTTCTTC.

As to this clone: The junction differs from germline at one of its ends, possibly a read error. This chain connects TRBV28 to TRBJ1-1; weak D call: TRBD1 (5 bases). The CDR3 length is 14 residues. Per the germline V gene, CDR1 is MDHEN and CDR2 is SYDVKM. The CDR3 loop reads CASSPGYRNSEAFF. The CDR3 DNA reads as TGTGCCAGCAGTCCCGGATACAGGAACTCTGAAGCTTTCTTT.

The V and J genes are TRBV10-3 and TRBJ1-3, with 7 bases fitting TRBD1. Losses at the gene ends were 3 bases for V and 0 bases for J; bases not matched to a gene: 14. Germline CDR1 is ENHRY and CDR2 is SYGVKD. CDR3 length: 19 residues. The CDR3 loop reads CAISDGLLLQGFSGNTIYF. CDR3 DNA sequence: TGTGCCATCAGTGATGGGCTACTTTTACAGGGGTTCTCTGGAAACACCATATATTTT.

V gene TRBV30 combines with J gene TRBJ2-1; TRBD1 is a possible D gene (5 bases). The CDR3 has 13 residues. In germline, CDR1 is GTSNPN, CDR2 SVGIG (reference sequence). The V end lost 3 bases, the J end lost 5 bases, and 11 bases lay between the germline ends. DNA of the CDR3: TGTGCCTGGAGCGTTGGACAAAACAATGAGCAGTTCTTC. Residues: CAWSVGQNNEQFF.

This clone came up a few times. V and J are TRBV27 and TRBJ2-5; D gene ambiguous. There are 15 residues in the CDR3. The V gene lost 3 bases and the J gene lost 0 bases, with 11 bases spanning the gap. Per germline, CDR1 MNHEY and CDR2 SMNVEV (reference sequence). CDR3 sequence: CASSFSRNYQETQYF. Written as DNA, the CDR3 is TGTGCCAGCAGTTTCTCGCGGAATTACCAAGAGACCCAGTACTTC.

This sequence joins TRBV27 and TRBJ2-2, with D uncertain. CDR3 size: 12 residues. Trimming pared 6 bases from V and 2 bases from J, leaving 4 bases between. Germline CDR1 reads MNHEY; CDR2 reads SMNVEV (reference sequence). CDR3 residues: CASSFNTGELFF. The DNA of the CDR3 is TGTGCCAGCAGCTTTAACACCGGGGAGCTGTTTTTT.

There are a few counts of this clone. V usage is TRBV21-1 and J usage is TRBJ1-6; no DNA check was done on the table's D call, TRBD1. TRBV21-1 is tagged as a pseudogene. The CDR3 has 18 amino acids. As DNA, the CDR3 is TGTGCCAGCAGCATAATTTCTGTGGACAGGGGAGCTAATTCACCCCTCCACTTT. It translates to CASSIISVDRGANSPLHF.

The CDR3 region has the DNA TGTGCCAGCCTACGAGGACAGCAAGAGACCCAGTACTTC. This translates into CASLRGQQETQYF. The chain uses TRBV7-9 and TRBJ2-5; D might be TRBD1 (6 bases). Trimming left V 8 bases short and J 2 bases short, with 12 bases between. Germline V gives CDR1 SEHNR, CDR2 FQNEAQ (reference sequence). The length of the CDR3 is 13 residues.

This chain uses TRBV3-1 (or the pseudogene TRBV3-2) with TRBJ1-1, with 9 bases lining up with TRBD1. The trim removed 5 bases at V and 0 bases at J, leaving 10 bases unmatched. There are 17 residues in the CDR3. Per the germline V gene, CDR1 is LGHDT and CDR2 is YNNKEL (reference sequence). CDR3 loop: CASSKQGATFLNTEAFF. The CDR3 DNA follows: TGTGCCAGCAGCAAACAGGGGGCGACCTTTTTGAACACTGAAGCTTTCTTT.

CDR3 residues: CASSAWDRDRSAIYF. The CDR3 bases are TGTGCCAGCAGCGCCTGGGACAGGGACCGGAGCGCCATATATTTT. The V and J genes are TRBV11-1 and TRBJ1-3; TRBD1 agrees at 9 bases. Trimming took 5 bases from V and 11 from J; bases not matched to a gene: 13. Germline CDR1 SGHAT, CDR2 FQDESV (reference sequence). The CDR3 is 15 amino acids.

This rearrangement joins TRBV7-9 to TRBJ2-5; D may be TRBD1 (6 bases). The V gene lost 5 bases and the J gene lost 4 bases, with 17 bases spanning the gap. Germline lookup yields CDR1 SEHNR and CDR2 FQNEAQ (reference sequence). CDR3 length: 15 amino acids. This CDR3 reads CASSASRQGRETQYF. As DNA, the CDR3 is TGTGCCAGCAGCGCCTCCAGGCAGGGGAGAGAGACCCAGTACTTC.

With regard to this clone: One end of the junction fails to match germline, which may point to a read error. The chain has TRBV7-7 and TRBJ2-5; 8 bases fit TRBD2. Germline assignment: CDR1 SSHAT and CDR2 FNYEAQ (reference sequence). The CDR3 loop spans 17 amino acids. The CDR3 loop is CASSPRRGEARGGTQYF. CDR3 bases: TGTGCTAGCAGCCCCCGGCGGGGGGAAGCCCGGGGTGGGACCCAGTACTTC.

This chain connects TRBV24-1 to TRBJ1-5, with 7 bases identical to TRBD1. Germline CDR1 KGHDR, CDR2 SFDVKD. J lost 0 bases, V lost 0 bases, and 10 bases had no gene match. The CDR3 runs to 19 residues. The CDR3 reads CATSDLVGGSNYSNQPQHF. In DNA, the CDR3 is TGTGCCACCAGTGATTTGGTAGGGGGCTCGAATTATAGCAATCAGCCCCAGCATTTT.

The V and J genes are TRBV19 and TRBJ1-5; D may be TRBD1 (5 bases). CDR1 is LNHDA, CDR2 SQIVND, per germline (reference sequence). V lost 4 bases and J lost 0, with 13 bases in between. The CDR3 has 16 amino acids. CDR3 protein: CASSTQTVYSNQPQHF. In DNA form, the CDR3 reads TGTGCCAGTAGTACGCAGACAGTCTATAGCAATCAGCCCCAGCATTTT.